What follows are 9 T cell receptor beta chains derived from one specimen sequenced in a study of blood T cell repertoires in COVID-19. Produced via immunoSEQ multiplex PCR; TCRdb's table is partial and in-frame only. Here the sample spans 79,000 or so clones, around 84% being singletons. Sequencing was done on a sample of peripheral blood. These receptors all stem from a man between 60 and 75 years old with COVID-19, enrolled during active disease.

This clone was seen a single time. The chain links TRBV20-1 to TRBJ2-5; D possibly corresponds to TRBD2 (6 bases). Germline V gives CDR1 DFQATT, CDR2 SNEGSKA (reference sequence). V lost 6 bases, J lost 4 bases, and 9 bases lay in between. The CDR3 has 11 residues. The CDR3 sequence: CSARAGETQYF. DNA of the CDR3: TGCAGTGCCCGAGCGGGAGAGACCCAGTACTTC.

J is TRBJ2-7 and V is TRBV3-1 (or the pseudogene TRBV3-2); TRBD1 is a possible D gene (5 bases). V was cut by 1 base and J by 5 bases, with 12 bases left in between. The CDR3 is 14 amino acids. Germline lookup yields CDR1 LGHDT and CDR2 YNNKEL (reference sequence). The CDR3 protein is CASSQVGVSNEQYF. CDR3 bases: TGTGCCAGCAGCCAAGTAGGGGTTTCCAACGAGCAGTACTTC.

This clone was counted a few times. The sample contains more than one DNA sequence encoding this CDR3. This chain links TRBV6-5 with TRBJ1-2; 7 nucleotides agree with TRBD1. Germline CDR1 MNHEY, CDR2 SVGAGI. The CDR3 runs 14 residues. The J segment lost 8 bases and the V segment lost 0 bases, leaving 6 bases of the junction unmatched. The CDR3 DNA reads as TGTGCCAGCAGTTACTCCTACAGGGGTGAGGGCTACACCTTC. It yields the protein CASSYSYRGEGYTF.

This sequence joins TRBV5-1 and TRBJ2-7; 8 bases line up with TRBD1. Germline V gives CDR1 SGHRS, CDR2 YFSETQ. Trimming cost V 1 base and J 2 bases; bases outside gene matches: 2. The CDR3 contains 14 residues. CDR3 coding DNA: TGCGCCAGCAGCTTGAACAGGGGGACCTACGAGCAGTACTTC. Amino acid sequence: CASSLNRGTYEQYF.

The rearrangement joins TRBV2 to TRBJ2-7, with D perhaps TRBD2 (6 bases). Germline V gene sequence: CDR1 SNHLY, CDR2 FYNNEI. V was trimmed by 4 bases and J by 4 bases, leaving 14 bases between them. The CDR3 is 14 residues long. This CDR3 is CASSVTRGIYEQYF. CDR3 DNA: TGTGCCAGCAGTGTGACACGGGGGATTTACGAGCAGTACTTC.

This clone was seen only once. Here the CDR3 reads CASARQGANQPQHF. The CDR3 DNA reads TGTGCCAGCGCAAGACAGGGGGCCAATCAGCCCCAGCATTTT. The V call is TRBV25-1, the J call TRBJ1-5; 10 nucleotides line up with TRBD1. Germline V gene lookup returns CDR1 MGHDK and CDR2 SYGVNS. V lost 8 bases and J lost 3; bases outside the gene matches: 4. CDR3 length: 14 residues. The entire variable domain, with the rest obtained from reference TRBV25-1 and TRBJ1-5, is as follows: EADIYQTPRYLVIGTGKKITLECSQTMGHDKMYWYQQDPGMELHLIHYSYGVNSTEKGDLSSESTVSRIRTEHFPLTLESARPSHTSQYLCASARQGANQPQHFGDGTRLSIL.

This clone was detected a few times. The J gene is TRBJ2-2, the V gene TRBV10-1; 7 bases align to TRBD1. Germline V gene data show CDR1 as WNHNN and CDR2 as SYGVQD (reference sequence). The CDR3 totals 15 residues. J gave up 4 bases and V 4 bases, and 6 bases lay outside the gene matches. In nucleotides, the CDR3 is TGCGCCAGCAGTGTAGACAGGGCGGCCACCGGGGAGCTGTTTTTT. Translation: CASSVDRAATGELFF.

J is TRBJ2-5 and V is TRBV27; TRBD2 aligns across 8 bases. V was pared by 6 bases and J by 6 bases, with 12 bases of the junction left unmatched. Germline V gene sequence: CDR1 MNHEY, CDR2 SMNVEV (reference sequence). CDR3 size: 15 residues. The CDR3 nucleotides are TGTGCCAGCAGCCGGGGGGGGCCGGGAATTCAGACCCAGTACTTC. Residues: CASSRGGPGIQTQYF.

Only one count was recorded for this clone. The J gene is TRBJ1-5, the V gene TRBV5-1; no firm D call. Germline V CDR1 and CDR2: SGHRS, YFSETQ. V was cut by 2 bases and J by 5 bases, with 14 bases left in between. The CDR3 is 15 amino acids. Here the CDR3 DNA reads TGCGCCAGCAGCTTCGGTCCCACCACGGATCAGCCCCAGCATTTT. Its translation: CASSFGPTTDQPQHF. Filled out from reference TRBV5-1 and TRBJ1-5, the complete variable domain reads KAGVTQTPRYLIKTRGQQVTLSCSPISGHRSVSWYQQTPGQGLQFLFEYFSETQRNKGNFPGRFSGRQFSNSRSEMNVSTLELGDSALYLCASSFGPTTDQPQHFGDGTRLSIL.